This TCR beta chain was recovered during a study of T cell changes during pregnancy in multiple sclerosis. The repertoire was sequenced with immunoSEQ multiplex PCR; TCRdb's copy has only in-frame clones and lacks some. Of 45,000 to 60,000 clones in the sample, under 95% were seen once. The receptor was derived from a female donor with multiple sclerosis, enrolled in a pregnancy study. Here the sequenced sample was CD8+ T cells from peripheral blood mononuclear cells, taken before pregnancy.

The CDR3: CASSLLGNGGVGTDTQYF. CDR3 nucleotide sequence: TGTGCCAGCAGCTTATTAGGGAACGGAGGGGTGGGCACAGATACGCAGTATTTT. This rearrangement joins TRBV13 to TRBJ2-3, with D possibly TRBD2 on 6 matching bases. Germline V lookup: CDR1 PRHDT, CDR2 FYEKMQ (reference sequence). This CDR3 is built from 18 residues. V was shortened by 2 bases and J by 1 base, with 19 bases between the two germline ends.